A few counts support the clone carrying this TCR beta chain. The data originate from a study of OX40 agonist ivuxolimab in advanced cancers. Background on the study: A male proportion of about 84% was recorded, with mean age around 60 years and range about 23 to 80. Treatment received earlier with anti-PD-1, anti-PD-L1 or anti-CTLA-4 agents was allowed, and around 36% had some.

Generated by immunoSEQ multiplex PCR, the TCRdb table keeps only in-frame clones and is missing some. The data hold about 35,000 clones, with about 80% observed a single time. The sequencing here drew on CD4+ or CD8+ T cells sorted from blood, taken in a trial of the OX40 agonist ivuxolimab. This TCR was recovered from an adult with an advanced solid tumor such as melanoma, head and neck, liver or kidney cancer.

CDR3 bases: TGTGCCAGCAGTTTAGGCGAGGGACCGCGAGTGAACACTGAAGCTTTCTTT. Protein product: CASSLGEGPRVNTEAFF. V usage is TRBV28 and J usage is TRBJ1-1, with TRBD1 as a possible D gene (5 bases). The CDR3 is 17 residues long. Germline V gene sequence: CDR1 MDHEN, CDR2 SYDVKM. With 2 bases removed from V and 0 bases from J, the gap between germline ends came to 16 bases.